The source of this TCR beta chain is a study of PD-1 blockade in mismatch repair-deficient tumors. Germline V gives CDR1 MNHEY, CDR2 SVGAGI. The CDR3 loop spans 14 amino acids. Trimming took 0 bases from V and 2 from J; bases not matched to a gene: 0. Profiled with immunoSEQ multiplex PCR; TCRdb holds only in-frame clones, not every one. This table holds about 14,000 clones, around 83% found once. V is TRBV6-5 and J is TRBJ1-2, with 7 bases aligning to TRBD1. The material was PBMCs, obtained less than 15 weeks after starting pembrolizumab. The TCR was taken from an adult with mismatch repair-deficient cancer. In nucleotides, the CDR3 is TGTGCCAGCAGTTACTCACAGGGGAACTATGGCTACACCTTC. Amino acids: CASSYSQGNYGYTF.